Below are 29 T cell receptor beta chains sequenced from a single sample in a study of early T cells in non-severe SARS-CoV-2 infection. TCRdb passed the 5' RACE reads through MiXCR, listing each CDR3 protein once. The table lists about 64,000 distinct CDR3 sequences, 10% to 15% of them singletons. Here the sequenced sample was whole blood, taken at baseline. The receptor source for this set is an adult who was a healthcare worker with PCR-confirmed SARS-CoV-2 infection or an uninfected control (not recorded which).

The chain couples TRBV5-1 to TRBJ1-2; TRBD1 matches at 8 bases. Germline CDR1 and CDR2: SGHRS and YFSETQ. The ends lost 7 bases at V and 5 bases at J; junction bases unmatched: 10. The CDR3 contains 14 residues. For the CDR3, the DNA is TGCGCCAGCGGCCGAGCGGGACAGGATTATGGCTACACCTTC. Its protein is CASGRAGQDYGYTF. Filled out from reference TRBV5-1 and TRBJ1-2, the complete variable domain reads KAGVTQTPRYLIKTRGQQVTLSCSPISGHRSVSWYQQTPGQGLQFLFEYFSETQRNKGNFPGRFSGRQFSNSRSEMNVSTLELGDSALYLCASGRAGQDYGYTFGSGTRLTVV.

This clonotype was seen only a few times. The CDR3 spells CAWSSGGVDTQYF. Written as DNA, the CDR3 is TGTGCCTGGAGTAGCGGGGGAGTAGATACGCAGTATTTT. J is TRBJ2-3 and V is TRBV30, with 8 bases fitting TRBD2. Germline assignment: CDR1 GTSNPN and CDR2 SVGIG (reference sequence). The J segment lost 5 bases and the V segment lost 2 bases, leaving 3 bases of the junction unmatched. CDR3 length: 13 amino acids. Supplemented by reference TRBV30 and TRBJ2-3, the full variable domain reads SQTIHQWPATLVQPVGSPLSLECTVEGTSNPNLYWYRQAAGRGLQLLFYSVGIGQISSEVPQNLSASRPQDRQFILSSKKLLLSDSGFYLCAWSSGGVDTQYFGPGTRLTVL.

The rearrangement uses TRBV18 and TRBJ2-7; D is perhaps TRBD1 (6 bases). This CDR3 has 13 amino acids. Looked up from germline, CDR1 is KGHSH and CDR2 is LQKENI. The V gene lost 3 bases and the J gene lost 3 bases, with 9 bases spanning the gap. CDR3 DNA sequence: TGTGCCAGCTCACCGGCCAGGGGCTACGAGCAGTACTTC. It specifies CASSPARGYEQYF.

This clonotype was detected only a few times. The rearrangement links TRBV12-3 or TRBV12-4 to TRBJ1-5, with a possible D match to TRBD1 (6 bases). The CDR3 runs to 14 residues. The V gene lost 7 bases and the J gene lost 1 base, with 11 bases spanning the gap. The CDR3 DNA follows: TGTGCCAGCATCCAGACAGGAAGCAATCAGCCCCAGCATTTT. Protein product: CASIQTGSNQPQHF.

V gene TRBV18 combines with J gene TRBJ2-7; possibly TRBD1 for D (5 bases). V was trimmed by 6 bases and J by 2 bases, leaving 11 bases between them. This CDR3 contains 13 residues. Germline loops: CDR1 KGHSH, CDR2 LQKENI. This chain's CDR3 is CASSGAGPYEQYF. CDR3 sequence (DNA): TGTGCCAGCTCCGGAGCAGGGCCCTACGAGCAGTACTTC.

This rearrangement joins TRBV4-3 to TRBJ2-4; either TRBD1 or TRBD2 may fit D (7 bases each). From germline, CDR1 is LGHNA and CDR2 YSLEER. Trimming cost V 0 bases and J 4 bases, with 10 bases left between them. This CDR3 comprises 15 residues. The CDR3 loop reads CASSQDQGGKNIQYF. The CDR3 DNA reads TGCGCCAGCAGCCAAGATCAGGGGGGGAAAAACATTCAGTACTTC.

The gene calls are TRBV27 and TRBJ2-7; D is perhaps TRBD2 (6 bases). Looked up from germline, CDR1 is MNHEY and CDR2 is SMNVEV (reference sequence). V was shortened by 0 bases and J by 4 bases, with 13 bases between the two germline ends. This CDR3 has 15 amino acids. The CDR3 DNA reads TGTGCCAGCAGTTTATCGATGGGGGGAATGTACGAGCAGTACTTC. It is translated as CASSLSMGGMYEQYF.

This clonotype was seen repeatedly, ten times or more. The chain recombines TRBV7-2 with TRBJ2-3, with TRBD2 matching over 13 bases. The V gene end was trimmed by 1 base and the J gene end by 0 bases; junction bases not matched to a gene: 4. The CDR3 runs to 18 residues. Germline lookup yields CDR1 SGHTA and CDR2 FQGNSA. CDR3 residues: CASSLVRTSGSSTDTQYF. The CDR3 DNA is TGTGCCAGCAGCTTAGTTAGGACTAGCGGGAGTAGCACAGATACGCAGTATTTT.

This chain connects TRBV11-2 to TRBJ2-2; D unresolved. The CDR3 covers 13 residues. Trimming removed 0 bases at V and 5 bases at J, with 4 bases between. In germline, CDR1 is SGHAT, CDR2 FQNNGV. The CDR3 bases are TGTGCCAGCAGCTTAGACCCAACCGGGGAGCTGTTTTTT. It translates to CASSLDPTGELFF. The full variable domain, with the rest looked up from reference TRBV11-2 and TRBJ2-2, is EAGVAQSPRYKIIEKRQSVAFWCNPISGHATLYWYQQILGQGPKLLIQFQNNGVVDDSQLPKDRFSAERLKGVDSTLKIQPAKLEDSAVYLCASSLDPTGELFFGEGSRLTVL.

This sequence joins TRBV7-9 and TRBJ1-2; D unresolved. This CDR3 is built from 13 residues. Trimming stripped 2 bases from V and 6 bases from J, with 10 bases between. Per germline, CDR1 SEHNR and CDR2 FQNEAQ (reference sequence). CDR3 nucleotides: TGTGCCAGCAGCTTAAGTCCCCCTCATGGCTACACCTTC. Its protein is CASSLSPPHGYTF.

This clonotype was counted ten times or more. The chain links TRBV20-1 to TRBJ2-7; maybe TRBD2 (6 bases). The CDR3 runs 16 residues. Per germline, CDR1 DFQATT and CDR2 SNEGSKA (reference sequence). V was pared by 1 base and J by 3 bases, with 19 bases between. The DNA for the CDR3 is TGCAGTGCTAGAGCCTTTAGCGGAGGAGGGTACTACGAGCAGTACTTC. Protein sequence: CSARAFSGGGYYEQYF.

The chain recombines TRBV7-2 with TRBJ1-1, with unresolved D. This CDR3 is 15 amino acids long. Trimming left V 1 base short and J 5 bases short, with 14 bases between. Germline V gene lookup returns CDR1 SGHTA and CDR2 FQGNSA. CDR3 region: CASSLGEGIDTEAFF. The CDR3 DNA is TGTGCCAGCAGCTTAGGAGAAGGGATTGATACTGAAGCTTTCTTT.

Ten or more counts support this clonotype. The V gene is TRBV12-3 or TRBV12-4, the J gene TRBJ1-4; the D gene is possibly TRBD1 (5 bases). This CDR3 contains 14 residues. Trimming shortened V by 5 bases and J by 7 bases, and 14 bases separated the two germline ends. CDR3 DNA sequence: TGTGCCAGCAGTCTTCGACAGAACATTGAAAAACTGTTTTTT. Its translation: CASSLRQNIEKLFF.

This clonotype occurred a few times. The genes are TRBV12-3 or TRBV12-4 and TRBJ1-5; D may be TRBD1 (5 bases). This CDR3 is built from 13 residues. The V gene lost 6 bases and the J gene lost 7 bases, with 13 bases spanning the gap. The CDR3 region is CASRPGRGQPQHF. The CDR3 DNA sequence: TGTGCCAGCAGACCAGGGAGGGGACAGCCCCAGCATTTT.

This sequence joins TRBV30 and TRBJ2-7, with 9 bases that match TRBD2. Germline loops: CDR1 GTSNPN, CDR2 SVGIG (reference sequence). The CDR3 covers 14 residues. The J segment lost 3 bases and the V segment lost 0 bases, leaving 3 bases of the junction unmatched. The CDR3 region has the DNA TGTGCCTGGAGTGTGAGCGGGGGGATCTACGAGCAGTACTTC. Protein: CAWSVSGGIYEQYF.

This clonotype has ten or more counts. The J gene is TRBJ2-7, the V gene TRBV4-3; D uncertain. The V end was cut by 5 bases, the J end by 0 bases, with 11 bases between. The V gene's germline CDR1 is LGHNA and CDR2 YSLEER. This CDR3 is built from 14 residues. CDR3: CASSWEHPSYEQYF. The CDR3 coding sequence is TGCGCCAGCAGCTGGGAACACCCCTCCTACGAGCAGTACTTC.

V usage is TRBV7-9 and J usage is TRBJ2-5; D remains ambiguous. CDR1 is SEHNR and CDR2 is FQNEAQ in the germline V gene (reference sequence). V lost 2 bases to trimming and J lost 3 bases, with 10 bases between them. The CDR3 spans 14 residues. The CDR3 DNA reads TGTGCCAGCAGCTTACTAGGAGCCAAAGAGACCCAGTACTTC. Encoded protein: CASSLLGAKETQYF.

CDR3 coding DNA: TGTGCCAGCAGCTTAAGCGGCCCGGCCGGGGAGCTGTTTTTT. It specifies CASSLSGPAGELFF. This sequence joins TRBV11-2 and TRBJ2-2; tentatively, D is TRBD2 (5 bases). Trimming took 2 bases from V and 6 from J, leaving 10 bases between them. The germline CDR1 and CDR2 sequences are SGHAT and FQNNGV. This CDR3 is built from 14 residues.

This clonotype was counted only a few times. This chain joins TRBV5-1 and TRBJ1-6; TRBD1 matches 8 bases. V was pared by 0 bases and J by 4 bases, with 12 bases of the junction left unmatched. The CDR3 consists of 19 residues. Germline V gene lookup returns CDR1 SGHRS and CDR2 YFSETQ. CDR3: CASSLGASDRAHYNSPLHF. The CDR3 DNA sequence: TGCGCCAGCAGCTTGGGGGCGTCGGACAGGGCACATTATAATTCACCCCTCCACTTT.

The chain is built from TRBV20-1 and TRBJ2-3; 9 nucleotides align to TRBD2. The germline V gene has CDR1 DFQATT and CDR2 SNEGSKA (reference sequence). V lost 6 bases and J lost 4; bases outside the gene matches: 11. The CDR3 consists of 15 residues. The CDR3 region has the DNA TGCAGTGCCAGCGAGGTAGCGGGAGTCGCAGATACGCAGTATTTT. Translated: CSASEVAGVADTQYF.

This clonotype was seen ten or more times. For the CDR3, the DNA is TGTGCCAGCAGGGACAGGGCAATCGAGGAGCTGTTTTTT. Its translation is CASRDRAIEELFF. The chain couples TRBV12-3 or TRBV12-4 to TRBJ2-2; 8 nucleotides agree with TRBD1. The CDR3 has 13 amino acids. After removal of 6 bases from V and 10 bases from J, the junction contained 7 bases not matched to a gene.

The chain uses TRBV10-3 and TRBJ2-2, with unresolved D. Trimming stripped 7 bases from V and 0 bases from J, with 6 bases between. Germline CDR1 is ENHRY and CDR2 is SYGVKD. The CDR3 is 13 residues long. CDR3 DNA: TGTGCCATCACTCTGTCGAACACCGGGGAGCTGTTTTTT. Protein sequence: CAITLSNTGELFF.

This chain uses TRBV27 with TRBJ1-1, with D possibly TRBD1 on 5 matching bases. Germline values: CDR1 MNHEY, CDR2 SMNVEV (reference sequence). Deletions cut 6 bases from V and 1 base from J, with 9 bases between. The CDR3 extends over 13 amino acids. CDR3 in DNA: TGTGCCAGCAGGCTGGGGCGGAACACTGAAGCTTTCTTT. Translating it yields CASRLGRNTEAFF.

This clonotype was observed a few times. The chain combines TRBV7-6 with TRBJ1-1; D may be TRBD1 (5 bases). Germline loops: CDR1 SGHVS, CDR2 FNYEAQ. V shed 5 bases and J shed 0 bases, with 16 bases lying between them. The CDR3 spans 16 residues. The CDR3 spells CASSRKPGLLNTEAFF. DNA for the CDR3: TGTGCCAGCAGCCGAAAGCCGGGACTGCTGAACACTGAAGCTTTCTTT.

This clonotype has more than one count but fewer than ten. V gene TRBV27 combines with J gene TRBJ1-4, with D perhaps matching TRBD1 (6 bases). This CDR3 is 16 amino acids long. V lost 0 bases to trimming and J lost 7 bases, with 15 bases between them. Germline CDR1 is MNHEY and CDR2 is SMNVEV (reference sequence). The CDR3 protein is CASSLSRQTGSEKLFF. CDR3 in DNA: TGTGCCAGCAGTTTATCGCGGCAAACAGGGAGTGAAAAACTGTTTTTT. The full variable domain, completed using reference TRBV27 and TRBJ1-4, is EAQVTQNPRYLITVTGKKLTVTCSQNMNHEYMSWYRQDPGLGLRQIYYSMNVEVTDKGDVPEGYKVSRKEKRNFPLILESPSPNQTSLYFCASSLSRQTGSEKLFFGSGTQLSVL.

The rearrangement joins TRBV6-6 to TRBJ2-6, with TRBD2 matching over 7 bases. The CDR3 extends over 14 amino acids. Looked up from germline, CDR1 is MNHNY and CDR2 is SVGAGI (reference sequence). CDR3 in DNA: TGTGCACTTGGCGGGAGTTATGGGGCCAACGTCCTGACTTTC. It specifies CALGGSYGANVLTF.

This clonotype was detected ten times or more. V and J are TRBV7-2 and TRBJ1-1, with D uncertain. V was shortened by 5 bases and J by 1 base, with 14 bases between the two germline ends. Germline CDR1 SGHTA, CDR2 FQGNSA. The CDR3 has 15 residues. CDR3 region: CASSPRAAGNTEAFF. For the CDR3, the DNA is TGTGCCAGCAGCCCCCGCGCTGCAGGGAACACTGAAGCTTTCTTT. The full variable domain, rest sourced from reference TRBV7-2 and TRBJ1-1, is GAGVSQSPSNKVTEKGKDVELRCDPISGHTALYWYRQSLGQGLEFLIYFQGNSAPDKSGLPSDRFSAERTGGSVSTLTIQRTQQEDSAVYLCASSPRAAGNTEAFFGQGTRLTVV.

This sequence joins TRBV27 and TRBJ2-3, with 9 bases identical to TRBD2. Germline V gene lookup returns CDR1 MNHEY and CDR2 SMNVEV (reference sequence). The trim removed 2 bases at V and 3 bases at J, leaving 3 bases unmatched. The CDR3 extends over 15 amino acids. The CDR3 region is CASSLKRGATDTQYF. DNA for the CDR3: TGTGCCAGCAGTTTAAAGCGGGGGGCAACAGATACGCAGTATTTT.

This clonotype was observed a handful of times. The rearrangement joins TRBV12-3 or TRBV12-4 to TRBJ1-1; D perhaps matches TRBD1 (5 bases). V lost 9 bases and J lost 7, with 12 bases in between. This CDR3 has 11 residues. The CDR3, as DNA: TGTGCCAGTGGGACCGGACTTGAAGCTTTCTTT. Protein sequence: CASGTGLEAFF.